The 6 T cell receptor beta chains given below trace back to one sample, sequenced in a study of T cells in Graves' hyperthyroidism and ophthalmopathy. Template material for amplifying TCR beta CDR3 regions consisted of RNA transcripts. Carried out on the TCR CDR3, a first-round RT-PCR used the HTBI primer set. TCRdb ran MiXCR on the multiplex PCR reads and lists one entry per CDR3 protein. Of approximately 590,000 distinct CDR3 sequences in the sample, around 16% are singletons; the top ten hold roughly 7.3%. Sequencing was done on a sample of blood. The receptors were gathered from a woman in her thirties with Graves' hyperthyroidism.

Only a few counts were recorded for this clonotype. This sequence joins TRBV19 and TRBJ2-7; 8 bases fit TRBD1. J lost 5 bases, V lost 7 bases, and 10 bases had no gene match. The CDR3 totals 14 residues. Germline loops: CDR1 LNHDA, CDR2 SQIVND (reference sequence). The CDR3, as DNA: TGTGCCAGTACCGGCGACAGGGGAGGTAACGAGCAGTACTTC. Its protein product is CASTGDRGGNEQYF.

The chain links TRBV29-1 to TRBJ1-2, with 10 bases identical to TRBD1. Germline CDR1 is SQVTM and CDR2 is ANQGSEA. The CDR3 length is 12 residues. Trimming removed 7 bases from V and 4 bases from J; junction bases left unmatched: 3. The DNA for the CDR3 is TGCAGCGCCGGACAGGGGGGCTATGGCTACACCTTC. Its protein product is CSAGQGGYGYTF.

This clonotype was detected ten times or more. The chain links TRBV6-1 to TRBJ1-5; a weak D match, TRBD1 (5 bases). The CDR3 is made up of 16 amino acids. V was shortened by 5 bases and J by 0 bases, with 14 bases between the two germline ends. CDR1 and CDR2 from the germline V gene are MNHNS and SASEGT. CDR3 DNA sequence: TGTGCCAGCAGTACGGGGGGAACCTATAGCAATCAGCCCCAGCATTTT. The encoded protein is CASSTGGTYSNQPQHF.

There are a few counts of this clonotype. The chain employs TRBV7-2 and TRBJ2-1, with TRBD2 identical over 13 bases. Germline values: CDR1 SGHTA, CDR2 FQGNSA. The CDR3 length is 16 residues. The V segment lost 1 base and the J segment 15 bases; nucleotides outside the gene matches: 12. CDR3 loop: CASSLGAGTSGIFMFF. Here the CDR3 DNA reads TGTGCCAGCAGCTTAGGGGCCGGGACTAGCGGGATTTTTATGTTCTTC. Looking up the rest from reference TRBV7-2 and TRBJ2-1 gives the full variable domain: GAGVSQSPSNKVTEKGKDVELRCDPISGHTALYWYRQSLGQGLEFLIYFQGNSAPDKSGLPSDRFSAERTGGSVSTLTIQRTQQEDSAVYLCASSLGAGTSGIFMFFGPGTRLTVL.

As to this clonotype: A much larger clone differs by one base, so this may be a read error. The chain employs TRBV18 and TRBJ1-1, with D uncertain. Germline V CDR1 and CDR2: KGHSH, LQKENI. CDR3 size: 14 residues. V gave up 5 bases and J gave up 4 bases, with 14 bases separating them. CDR3 region: CASSSAILGTEAFF. DNA of the CDR3: TGTGCCAGCTCATCAGCCATTCTGGGCACTGAAGCTTTCTTT.

The rearrangement uses TRBV19 and TRBJ1-2; possibly TRBD1 for D (6 bases). V lost 9 bases and J 5 bases, leaving 16 bases between the germline ends. The CDR3 has 13 amino acids. Germline V CDR1 and CDR2: LNHDA, SQIVND (reference sequence). The CDR3: CASFDRRLYGYTF. The DNA of the CDR3 is TGTGCCAGCTTCGACAGGCGGCTGTATGGCTACACCTTC.